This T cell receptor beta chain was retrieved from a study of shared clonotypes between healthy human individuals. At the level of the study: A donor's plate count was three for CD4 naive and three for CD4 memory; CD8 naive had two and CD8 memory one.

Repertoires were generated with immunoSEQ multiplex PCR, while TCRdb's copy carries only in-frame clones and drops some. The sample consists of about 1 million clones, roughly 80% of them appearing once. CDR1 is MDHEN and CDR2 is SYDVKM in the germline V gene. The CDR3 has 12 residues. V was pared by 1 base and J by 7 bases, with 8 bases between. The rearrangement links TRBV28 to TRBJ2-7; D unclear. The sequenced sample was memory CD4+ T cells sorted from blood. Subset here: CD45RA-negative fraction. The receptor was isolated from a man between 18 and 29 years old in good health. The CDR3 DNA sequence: TGTGCCAGCAGTTTATACCCCTTGGAGCAGTACTTC. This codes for CASSLYPLEQYF.